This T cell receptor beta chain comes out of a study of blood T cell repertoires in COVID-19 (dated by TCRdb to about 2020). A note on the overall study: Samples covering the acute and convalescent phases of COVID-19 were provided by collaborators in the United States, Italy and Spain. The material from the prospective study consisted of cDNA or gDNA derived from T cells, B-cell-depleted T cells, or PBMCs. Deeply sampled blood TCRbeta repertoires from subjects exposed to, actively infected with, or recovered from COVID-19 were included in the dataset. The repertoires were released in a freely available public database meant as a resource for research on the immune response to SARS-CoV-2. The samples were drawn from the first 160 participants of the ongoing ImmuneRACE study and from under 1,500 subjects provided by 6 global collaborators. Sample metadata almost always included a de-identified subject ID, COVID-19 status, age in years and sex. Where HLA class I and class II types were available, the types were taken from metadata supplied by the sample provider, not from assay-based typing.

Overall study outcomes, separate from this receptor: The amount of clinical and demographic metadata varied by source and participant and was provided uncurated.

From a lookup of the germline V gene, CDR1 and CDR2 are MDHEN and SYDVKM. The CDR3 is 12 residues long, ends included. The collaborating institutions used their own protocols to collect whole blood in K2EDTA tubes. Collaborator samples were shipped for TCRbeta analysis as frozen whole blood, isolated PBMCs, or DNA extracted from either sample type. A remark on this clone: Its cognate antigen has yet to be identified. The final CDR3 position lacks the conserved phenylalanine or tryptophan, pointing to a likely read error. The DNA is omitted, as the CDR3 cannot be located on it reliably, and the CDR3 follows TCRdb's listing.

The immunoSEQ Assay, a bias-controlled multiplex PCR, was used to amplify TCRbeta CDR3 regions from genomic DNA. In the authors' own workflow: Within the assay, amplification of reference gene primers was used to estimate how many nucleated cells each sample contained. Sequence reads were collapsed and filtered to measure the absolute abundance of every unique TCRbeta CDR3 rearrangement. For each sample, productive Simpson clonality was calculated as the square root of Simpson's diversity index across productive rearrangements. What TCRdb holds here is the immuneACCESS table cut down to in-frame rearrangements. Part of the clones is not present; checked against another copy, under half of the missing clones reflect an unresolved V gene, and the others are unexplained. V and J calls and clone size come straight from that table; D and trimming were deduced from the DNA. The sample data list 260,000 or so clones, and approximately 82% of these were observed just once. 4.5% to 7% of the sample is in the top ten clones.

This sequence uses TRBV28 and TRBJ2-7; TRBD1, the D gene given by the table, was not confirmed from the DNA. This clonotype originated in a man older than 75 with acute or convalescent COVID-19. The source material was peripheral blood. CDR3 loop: CASSLPTGIHSI.